This T cell receptor beta chain was found in a study of T cells in tuberculosis (dated by TCRdb to 2016 to 2018). For context, the study as a whole: In the study, CD1B tetramers and high-throughput TCR immunosequencing were combined to characterize T cells specific for the mycobacterial lipid antigen glucose monomycolate (GMM).

Turning to this clone: No per-base quality is available; no much larger clone lies one base away.

V gives up 6 bases and J gives up 2 bases, and the segment between their germline ends measures 16 bases. The CDR3 goes from the cysteine to the phenylalanine over 15 residues. Only the CDR3 DNA stays, 45 bases, in frame from base 1. CDR1 and CDR2 (SEHNR, FQNEAQ) derive from the germline V gene (reference sequence). The study at large found these results: T cells that bind the CD1B-GMM tetramer with low affinity may have been missed by the stringent sort gate.

Thawed, overnight-rested PBMC were stained with GMM-loaded CD1B tetramer, a Live/Dead dye and anti-CD3, then sorted on a FACS Aria II. C32 glucose monomycolate purified from Rhodococcus equi was loaded onto CD1B tetramers. PBMC used for tetramer sorting had been depleted of CD14-expressing monocytes for a separate study before cryopreservation. From each donor, approximately 91,000 tetramer-negative cells were sorted and analyzed together with the tetramer-positive cells. GMM-loaded CD1B tetramers were used to sort antigen-specific T cells from a handful of healthy South African adults. TCR-alpha and TCR-beta chains were sequenced unpaired, so chain pairing information was not available. TCR libraries were generated with the immunoSEQ multiplex PCR assay, using TCR-beta and/or TCR-alpha/delta assays for each sample. Amplified TCR libraries were sequenced on the Illumina high-throughput platform. As for the authors' bioinformatics: Clustering and dimensionality reduction were performed using pairwise TCRdist distances among GMM-specific receptors from ex vivo sorted or in vitro expanded T cells. Sequence motifs defined by gene usage and CDR3 content were checked for enrichment by comparing tetramer-positive and tetramer-negative populations. TCRdb obtained this table from immuneACCESS and retained in-frame rearrangements with V and J assigned. These tables miss some clones; where compared with another copy, unresolved V genes account for less than half of the shortfall, and the remainder is unexplained. The V and J calls and clone size come from that table; D and trimming were worked out from the DNA. The sample table lists about 59,000 clones, around 81% of them with a count of one. About 13% of the sample is in the top ten clones.

Sequencing was done on a sample of CD1b-GMM tetramer-negative cells sorted from PBMCs. The cell subset or site label, as the study defines it: T cells not binding CD1B-GMM tetramer, sorted from same donor. This receptor was identified in an adult woman with latent tuberculosis. Recombination connected TRBV7-9 to TRBJ1-2, and possibly TRBD1, on 5 matching bases. The sequenced DNA is TGTGCCAGCAGGCAAGACACGGGGGGAAACTATGGCTACACCTTC. This is translated as CASRQDTGGNYGYTF.